This T cell receptor beta chain originates from a study of cytomegalovirus exposure and HLA in healthy donors (dated by TCRdb to between 2016 and 2019). About the full investigation: According to an earlier analysis of a few hundred of the donors, about 179 million T cells yielded 100 million or so unique TCR beta sequences and around 280 Gb of sequence data. To study patterns of TCR occurrence, a later analysis re-analyzed previously published TCR beta repertoires from hundreds of donors and added high-resolution HLA genotyping. All discovery cohort repertoires had been generated on a single sequencing platform. Five DR-DQ haplotypes were handled as single units for association and clustering, since linkage in the cohort was strong. Roughly 310 gigabases of sequencing data and approximately 80 million unique TCR sequences were included in an early release covering around 600 HLA-typed donors. To predict cytomegalovirus infection status, the study brought together high-throughput TCR immunosequencing, statistical association of individual TCRs with disease status, and machine learning. Among roughly 400 genotyped donors of the cohort, an average of approximately 240,000 unique TCR beta nucleotide sequences was sequenced per donor, of which about 19% were non-productive. Rather than drawing on any new phenotypic data, the later analysis identified candidate immune exposures from TCR beta sequences and the way those sequences occurred across donors. The number of donors typed differed by locus, with about 629-630 for A, B, C, DRB1 and DQB1, around 520 for DQA1, about 610 for DPA1, and 450 to 480 for DPB1. The study profiled the T cell repertoires of hundreds of subjects by immunosequencing and related them to cytomegalovirus serostatus. The study aimed to test whether signatures of past pathogen exposure could be identified by cataloging public T cell receptors. Besides the first cohort of some 670 subjects, a separate validation cohort made up of roughly 120 different subjects was used. A later genetic analysis took genome-wide SNP genotypes for about three fifths of the roughly 700 donors and used that subset as a discovery cohort. Both class I and class II loci were covered by HLA typing, at four-digit resolution. Donor age, sex, ethnicity and CMV serostatus were compiled alongside the repertoire data. Of the roughly 430 genotyped donors, about 80% fell in the genetic ancestry cluster associated with self-reported Caucasian donors. In an earlier analysis of 587 of the donors, high-throughput TCR beta sequencing was used to judge whether each TCR beta V gene segment behaved as functional or pseudogenic.

Here is what the overall study found, with its caveats: Immune exposure information for the cohort was limited to CMV serostatus. Because HLA typing was missing for some donors at each locus, association tests included only the typed subset. A later genetic analysis associated a missense DCLRE1C variant with V-gene and J-gene trimming of TCR beta chains, and an independent cohort replicated the association. Several of the top co-occurrence clusters appeared to be linked to parvovirus B19, influenza, CMV and Epstein-Barr virus, according to a later analysis. Because counts were too low, roughly 16 rarely observed V segments, including chromosome 9 orphons, were left out of the earlier analysis of 587 of the donors. In the study, some 160 TCR beta chains were listed as associated with cytomegalovirus. Sequencing depth was assumed to be roughly uniform across donors in the presence/absence analyses, though that assumption may not hold. In a later analysis, HLA-associated TCR beta chains showed more clonal expansion and lower generation probabilities than non-associated chains that were equally common. A later genetic analysis reported fewer N-insertions in productive TCRs among donors in an Asian-associated ancestry cluster than the roughly 690-donor mean. Cytomegalovirus status was reported to be diagnosed by the classifier with high specificity and sensitivity in both the original and validation cohorts. A later analysis found that most CMV-associated TCR beta chains appeared HLA-restricted, with HLA associations seemingly driven largely by CMV exposure. In a later analysis, TCR association rates were found to vary across HLA loci, with the most associated TCRs seen for DRB1 alleles and the fewest for HLA-C alleles. A cluster of highly shared sequence variants was judged likely to be a technical artifact of the sequencing pipeline. Some IMGT-functional V segments, including TRBV6-2 and TRBV6-3, could not be distinguished by the 87-base-pair reads and were therefore excluded. A few of the identified cytomegalovirus-associated TCR beta chains were confirmed in vitro to be specific for cytomegalovirus antigens. In this cohort, only TCR beta chains were sequenced, and detectable features were limited by the absence of alpha or paired-chain data. According to the authors, the approach could potentially be generalized to other disease states and immunological phenotypes. A further reported finding was that TCR beta sequences accurately predicted the HLA-A and HLA-B alleles for most subjects in the first cohort. Assigning TCR associations to individual alleles was difficult when HLA alleles, especially DR and DQ, strongly co-occurred. Most TCR sequences were observed very rarely across donors, whereas some public TCRs were present in many individuals. In an earlier analysis of around 500 of the donors, most TCR beta V segments appeared in productive rearrangements about 87% or about 30% of the time, broadly matching IMGT annotations. Specific HLA alleles were associated with over 15,000 TCR beta sequences at a false discovery rate of 0.05 in a later analysis. Linkage disequilibrium might explain the correlated functional status among segregating V segments, but an unknown experimental factor could not be excluded.

The library was produced with the immunoSEQ multiplex PCR assay. For the multiplex PCR, a mixture combining 60 forward primers for TCR Vbeta segments and 13 reverse primers for TCR Jbeta segments was used. A multiplex PCR assay on genomic DNA amplified the CDR3 region of rearranged TCR beta genes. On the Illumina HiSeq System, the amplified TCR beta libraries were sequenced as 87-base-pair reads. As for the original processing: A later analysis tallied approximately 87 million unique TCR beta chains across the approximately 670 repertoires, and approximately 9.9 million of those chains were shared by two or more donors. Raw reads were error-corrected and collapsed into unique sequences with a nearest-neighbor algorithm that merged closely related sequences to remove PCR and sequencing errors. CDR3 sequences were aligned to IMGT reference sequences to assign V, D and J gene segments. For a sequence to be retained, a match of at least six nucleotides was required to both a V gene segment and a J gene segment. Rearrangements were classified as productive when the CDR3 lacked stop codons and remained in frame with V and J, and all other rearrangements were classified as non-productive. CDR3 was defined by IMGT convention, running from the second conserved V-encoded cysteine to the conserved J-encoded phenylalanine. The earlier analysis of about 560 of the donors excluded any sequence lacking an unambiguous match to a single V gene segment. An earlier analysis of 587 of the donors classified V segments as functional when productive rearrangements were above 56.7% and as segregating when the standard deviation between donors was above 5%. A statistical classification framework was built for diagnosing cytomegalovirus status from the catalog of TCR beta chain sequences. In a later analysis, V and J genes were assigned by comparing TCR nucleotide sequences against IMGT/GENE-DB human TR gene sequences. In a later analysis, CDR3 sequences and most-parsimonious VDJ recombination scenarios were assigned using the TCRdist pipeline. In a later analysis, each TCR beta chain was defined by its CDR3 amino acid sequence together with its V-gene family, and reads lacking a unique V-gene family were excluded. To address suspected cross-contamination and a sequencing artifact, a later analysis removed approximately 590 highly shared, low-generation-probability nucleotide sequences. In a later analysis, a clonal expansion index for each public chain was calculated from normalized within-repertoire ranks of inferred template counts. A later analysis computed generation probabilities with a VDJ recombination model fitted to out-of-frame rearrangements, and checked the results against IGoR. In a later analysis, TCR-TCR, TCR-HLA and TCR-CMV co-occurrence was scored with hypergeometric tests, and a repertoire-size bias correction was applied to TCR pairs. In a later analysis, false discovery rates were estimated by permuting HLA or CMV assignments 20 times. In a later analysis, co-occurring TCRs were grouped with DBSCAN, and TCRdist sequence similarity was added when clustering was performed within HLA-allele-positive subsets. For co-occurrence clustering, repertoires with fewer than 30,000 or more than 120,000 public chains were excluded, along with a handful of repertoires with anomalous nucleotide sharing. TCRdb took over this immuneACCESS table, retaining in-frame rearrangements with V and J assigned. Such tables are incomplete; in checked studies, under half of the missing clones stem from an unresolved V gene, and the remainder is unexplained. For V, J and clone size, that table is used; D and trimming come from the DNA. The sample table on file contains 100,000 to 150,000 clones. About 1.5% of the sample belongs to the ten largest clones.

CDR1 LNHDA and CDR2 SQIVND are derived from the germline V gene (reference sequence). Reading from cysteine to phenylalanine, the CDR3 counts 17 amino acids. The read is trimmed to its CDR3 DNA, 51 bases read in frame from base 1. V drops 6 bases and J drops 4 bases, leaving 24 bases in between. In total, more than 500 healthy bone marrow donors made up the cohort. Cohort members were all nominally healthy when sampled, although unrecorded immune exposures were likely present. The donor was CMV seropositive and was included in the group of 250 to 300 seropositive cohort members. A peripheral blood sample was collected from each donor, and TCR beta sequencing was performed on peripheral blood mononuclear cells. Genomic DNA was extracted from the blood cell samples with the Qiagen DNeasy Blood Extraction Kit. As regards this clone: It has no known antigen specificity.

The chain was built from TRBV19 and TRBJ1-1; perhaps TRBD1 is the D gene, with 6 bases matching. This TCR came from a woman in her 40s in good health and CMV-seropositive. The sequencing sample was made of PBMCs. The CDR3 region reads CASSEPSGAGSSTEAFF. In nucleotides, the sequence is TGTGCCAGTAGCGAACCGTCAGGGGCCGGGTCGAGCACTGAAGCTTTCTTT.